The 19 T cell receptor beta chains below all came from one sample that was sequenced in a study of blood T cell repertoires in COVID-19. Clones were read by immunoSEQ multiplex PCR, and TCRdb kept only the in-frame ones, dropping some. The table has about 58,000 clones, around 76% seen once; the top ten hold nearly 5%. Sequences were obtained from peripheral blood. The receptors come from a human donor in a cohort sampled during active COVID-19.

The chain recombines TRBV2 with TRBJ1-6; 9 nucleotides match TRBD1. The CDR3 consists of 17 residues. Germline trimming cut 5 bases from V and 4 bases from J; bases unmatched to any gene: 9. Germline CDR1 reads SNHLY; CDR2 reads FYNNEI. This CDR3 reads CASSPEQGAGYNSPLHF. The CDR3 region has the DNA TGTGCCAGCAGTCCAGAACAGGGGGCAGGATATAATTCACCCCTCCACTTT.

V is TRBV20-1 and J is TRBJ1-6, with D perhaps matching TRBD1 (5 bases). Trimming pared 3 bases from V and 5 bases from J, leaving 14 bases between. Per the germline V gene, CDR1 is DFQATT and CDR2 is SNEGSKA (reference sequence). This CDR3 region has 15 residues. The CDR3 coding sequence is TGCAGTGCTAGTGCTAAGGGGTTGGATAATTCACCCCTCCACTTT. It translates to CSASAKGLDNSPLHF.

The rearrangement links TRBV6-6 to TRBJ2-2; D might be TRBD2 (6 bases). The length of the CDR3 is 16 residues. Germline V gene sequence: CDR1 MNHNY, CDR2 SVGAGI (reference sequence). V was clipped by 3 bases and J by 4 bases, with 15 bases between them. The CDR3 is CASSYRPAGSTGELFF. As DNA, the CDR3 is TGTGCCAGCAGTTATCGACCAGCCGGGAGCACCGGGGAGCTGTTTTTT.

The J gene is TRBJ1-1, the V gene TRBV6-6; D gene uncertain. Per germline, CDR1 MNHNY and CDR2 SVGAGI (reference sequence). The CDR3 consists of 10 residues. Trimming removed 0 bases at V and 12 bases at J, with 5 bases between. For the CDR3, the DNA is TGTGCCAGCAGTTACTCTGAGACTTTCTTT. This gives the protein CASSYSETFF.

The CDR3 nucleotides are TGTGCCAGCAGCCAACGGACAGGGCGCTACGAGCAGTACTTC. Residues: CASSQRTGRYEQYF. V usage is TRBV7-6 and J usage is TRBJ2-7, with TRBD1 identical over 8 bases. Per germline, CDR1 SGHVS and CDR2 FNYEAQ. This CDR3 comprises 14 residues. V lost 5 bases, J lost 3 bases, and 6 bases stayed unmatched.

The CDR3 is CASSPRDSLTTGELFF. The CDR3, as DNA: TGTGCCAGCAGCCCTAGGGACAGCCTGACCACCGGGGAGCTGTTTTTT. The rearrangement uses TRBV11-3 and TRBJ2-2; 7 nucleotides align to TRBD1. The CDR3 is made up of 16 amino acids. Germline CDR1 and CDR2: SGHNT and YENEEA. Trimming removed 5 bases from V and 4 bases from J; junction bases left unmatched: 10.

This clone appeared a few times. This chain connects TRBV18 to TRBJ2-7, with no clear D. Germline lookup yields CDR1 KGHSH and CDR2 LQKENI. V shed 0 bases and J shed 6 bases, with 9 bases lying between them. CDR3 length: 13 amino acids. The CDR3 spells CASSPPAGSEQYF. In DNA, the CDR3 is TGTGCCAGCTCACCACCGGCTGGCTCCGAGCAGTACTTC. The full variable domain, rest sourced from reference TRBV18 and TRBJ2-7, is NAGVMQNPRHLVRRRGQEARLRCSPMKGHSHVYWYRQLPEEGLKFMVYLQKENIIDESGMPKERFSAEFPKEGPSILRIQQVVRGDSAAYFCASSPPAGSEQYFGPGTRLTVT.

The chain is built from TRBV6-1 and TRBJ2-7; no definite D call. This CDR3 contains 14 residues. Trimming cost V 2 bases and J 2 bases, with 10 bases left between them. Germline lookup yields CDR1 MNHNS and CDR2 SASEGT. The CDR3 spells CASSELPVPYEQYF. The CDR3 DNA sequence: TGTGCCAGCAGTGAACTTCCGGTCCCCTACGAGCAGTACTTC.

V and J are TRBV19 and TRBJ2-1; 11 bases align to TRBD2. Germline lookup yields CDR1 LNHDA and CDR2 SQIVND (reference sequence). This CDR3 comprises 15 residues. V lost 9 bases to trimming and J lost 5 bases; unmatched junction nucleotides: 9. DNA for the CDR3: TGTGCCAGCCTCCGACTAGCGGGGAGCGACAATGAGCAGTTCTTC. Translation gives CASLRLAGSDNEQFF.

The chain combines TRBV30 with TRBJ1-3, with no clear D. CDR1 is GTSNPN, CDR2 SVGIG, per germline (reference sequence). V dropped 6 bases and J dropped 4 bases, with 10 bases sitting between them. The CDR3 runs to 12 residues. CDR3 DNA sequence: TGTGCCTGCCCTAACCGCGGAAACACCATATATTTT. This codes for CACPNRGNTIYF. The whole variable domain, filled in from reference TRBV30 and TRBJ1-3, reads SQTIHQWPATLVQPVGSPLSLECTVEGTSNPNLYWYRQAAGRGLQLLFYSVGIGQISSEVPQNLSASRPQDRQFILSSKKLLLSDSGFYLCACPNRGNTIYFGEGSWLTVV.

This clone ranks as medium-sized. The genes are TRBV27 and TRBJ2-7; TRBD1 aligns across 7 bases. CDR1 and CDR2 from the germline V gene are MNHEY and SMNVEV (reference sequence). V was clipped by 5 bases and J by 2 bases; unmatched bases: 3. The CDR3 runs 13 residues. In DNA, the CDR3 is TGTGCCAGCAGTCTAGGGGGCCCCTACGAGCAGTACTTC. Its protein is CASSLGGPYEQYF.

The chain carries TRBV7-2 and TRBJ2-5, with D perhaps matching TRBD2 (6 bases). Germline-derived CDR1 and CDR2 are SGHTA and FQGNSA. Trimming pared 0 bases from V and 5 bases from J, leaving 10 bases between. The CDR3 extends over 14 amino acids. CDR3 DNA: TGTGCCAGCAGCTTAGCCGGGAGAGGGGAGACCCAGTACTTC. Amino acid sequence: CASSLAGRGETQYF.

The chain combines TRBV18 with TRBJ2-5; the D gene is possibly TRBD2 (5 bases). Germline CDR1 is KGHSH and CDR2 is LQKENI. This CDR3 region has 14 residues. V dropped 1 base and J dropped 1 base, with 7 bases sitting between them. The CDR3 loop is CASSPRETQETQYF. CDR3 DNA: TGTGCCAGCTCACCACGGGAGACCCAAGAGACCCAGTACTTC. Drawing the rest from reference TRBV18 and TRBJ2-5, the complete variable domain is NAGVMQNPRHLVRRRGQEARLRCSPMKGHSHVYWYRQLPEEGLKFMVYLQKENIIDESGMPKERFSAEFPKEGPSILRIQQVVRGDSAAYFCASSPRETQETQYFGPGTRLLVL.

The J gene is TRBJ1-3, the V gene TRBV18; D is perhaps TRBD1 (5 bases). Looked up from germline, CDR1 is KGHSH and CDR2 is LQKENI. V was trimmed by 10 bases and J by 0 bases, leaving 19 bases between them. The CDR3 is 16 residues long. For the CDR3, the DNA is TGTGCCACCTCCAGAGGAGGGACGAGCTCTGGAAACACCATATATTTT. Its translation is CATSRGGTSSGNTIYF.

This chain joins TRBV9 and TRBJ2-7, with 8 bases identical to TRBD1. The CDR3 spans 15 residues. CDR1 and CDR2 (germline): SGDLS, YYNGEE. J was trimmed by 2 bases and V by 4 bases; bases with no gene match: 8. The CDR3: CASSLLPDRAYEQYF. The DNA of the CDR3 is TGTGCCAGCAGCCTACTACCGGACAGGGCCTACGAGCAGTACTTC. The whole variable domain, filled in from reference TRBV9 and TRBJ2-7, reads DSGVTQTPKHLITATGQRVTLRCSPRSGDLSVYWYQQSLDQGLQFLIQYYNGEERAKGNILERFSAQQFPDLHSELNLSSLELGDSALYFCASSLLPDRAYEQYFGPGTRLTVT.

The chain uses TRBV6-2 or TRBV6-3 and TRBJ1-6, with a tentative D call TRBD1 (6 bases). The V gene's germline CDR1 is MNHEY and CDR2 SVGEGT. The V gene lost 3 bases and the J gene lost 6 bases, with 12 bases spanning the gap. The CDR3 spans 15 residues. The DNA for the CDR3 is TGTGCCAGCAGTTATACAGGGTTGAGTAATTCACCCCTCCACTTT. Its translation is CASSYTGLSNSPLHF.

The chain joins TRBV9 to TRBJ2-7; perhaps TRBD2 as D (5 bases). This CDR3 comprises 15 residues. Germline V gene data show CDR1 as SGDLS and CDR2 as YYNGEE. V was trimmed by 0 bases and J by 7 bases, leaving 17 bases between them. The chain's CDR3 is CASSVGSGELWEQYF. The CDR3 DNA reads TGTGCCAGCAGCGTAGGTTCCGGGGAGCTCTGGGAGCAGTACTTC.

The chain joins TRBV7-8 to TRBJ1-3, with TRBD1 identical over 8 bases. CDR3 length: 15 amino acids. Germline lookup yields CDR1 SGHVS and CDR2 FQNEAQ. The V segment lost 5 bases and the J segment 4 bases; nucleotides outside the gene matches: 7. The CDR3 loop is CASSDRGWAGNTIYF. CDR3 nucleotide sequence: TGTGCCAGCAGCGACAGGGGATGGGCGGGAAACACCATATATTTT.

This clone has a single count. This sample includes further DNA sequences coding for the same CDR3. This chain joins TRBV11-2 and TRBJ1-2; 8 bases are a match to TRBD1. Looked up from germline, CDR1 is SGHAT and CDR2 is FQNNGV. The CDR3 covers 16 residues. Germline trimming cut 6 bases from V and 5 bases from J; bases unmatched to any gene: 14. For the CDR3, the DNA is TGTGCCAGCAGTTCTCAGGGCAGGGGGCGCGGGTATGGCTACACCTTC. It encodes CASSSQGRGRGYGYTF.